The 32 T cell receptor beta chains below all came from one sample that was sequenced in a study of blood T cells in healthy people across ages. Combining a sample-barcoded 5' primer with a J-beta primer mix, a second PCR ran for 7 to 11 cycles. TCRdb analysed the 5' RACE reads with MiXCR anew, one entry per CDR3 protein. The table has some 760,000 distinct CDR3 sequences, around 25% seen once. The same sample was also studied in work on T cells of mothers and their children.

Sequencing was performed on blood. The source of these receptors is a boy aged 5 to 17 in good health.

This rearrangement joins TRBV6-1 to TRBJ2-5; the D gene could be TRBD1 or TRBD2 (5 bases each). The CDR3 totals 14 residues. V was shortened by 5 bases and J by 2 bases, with 12 bases between the two germline ends. The V gene's germline CDR1 is MNHNS and CDR2 SASEGT. This CDR3 is CASSNRWGQETQYF. DNA for the CDR3: TGTGCCAGCAGTAACCGATGGGGGCAAGAGACCCAGTACTTC.

The chain combines TRBV21-1 with TRBJ2-7; the table gives TRBD1 as D, unverified against the DNA. TRBV21-1 is flagged as a pseudogene. CDR3 length: 13 residues. CDR3 loop: CATLGDRRYEQYF. CDR3 nucleotides: TGTGCCACCCTGGGGGACAGGAGGTACGAGCAGTACTTC.

This clonotype was recorded at least ten times. The rearrangement uses TRBV7-2 and TRBJ2-1; D not certain. Trimming left V 5 bases short and J 6 bases short, with 11 bases between. The CDR3 contains 13 residues. The V gene's germline CDR1 is SGHTA and CDR2 FQGNSA. The CDR3 protein is CASSPYRSNEQFF. CDR3 sequence (DNA): TGTGCCAGCAGCCCTTATAGGAGCAATGAGCAGTTCTTC.

The chain employs TRBV9 and TRBJ2-3, with D possibly TRBD1 on 5 matching bases. The CDR3 is 16 residues long. Deletions cut 0 bases from V and 2 bases from J, with 13 bases between. CDR1 SGDLS and CDR2 YYNGEE come from the germline V gene. CDR3 residues: CASSVDPGLVTDTQYF. The CDR3 DNA reads as TGTGCCAGCAGCGTAGATCCAGGGCTGGTCACAGATACGCAGTATTTT.

This clonotype came up once. This chain links TRBV7-7 with TRBJ2-5; 9 bases match TRBD1. The CDR3 contains 15 residues. Germline CDR1 SSHAT, CDR2 FNYEAQ (reference sequence). CDR3 coding DNA: TGTGCTGGCAGCCCTCGGACAGGGGACTTGGAGGCCCAGTACTTC. It yields the protein CAGSPRTGDLEAQYF.

This clonotype has a handful of counts. The chain combines TRBV10-3 with TRBJ2-7, with 9 bases aligning to TRBD2. The length of the CDR3 is 14 residues. Germline CDR1 and CDR2: ENHRY and SYGVKD. V shed 5 bases, J shed 2 bases, and the junction held 4 bases outside the gene matches. This CDR3 is CAISNSGGPYEQYF. The CDR3 DNA reads TGTGCCATCAGTAATAGCGGGGGCCCCTACGAGCAGTACTTC.

This clonotype was observed a few times. The chain links TRBV7-9 to TRBJ2-5, with D tentatively TRBD1 (6 bases). The CDR3 covers 17 residues. Trimming took off 3 bases at V and 2 bases at J, with 19 bases between the two ends. Germline-derived CDR1 and CDR2 are SEHNR and FQNEAQ (reference sequence). CDR3 amino acids: CASSLTASHTGQETQYF. The CDR3 coding sequence is TGTGCCAGCAGCTTGACAGCCTCTCACACAGGGCAAGAGACCCAGTACTTC.

This clonotype has more than one count but fewer than ten. J is TRBJ2-4 and V is TRBV5-1; D possibly matches TRBD1 or TRBD2 (6 bases each). Trimming took 3 bases from V and 8 from J, leaving 12 bases between them. Per germline, CDR1 SGHRS and CDR2 YFSETQ. CDR3 size: 13 residues. CDR3 protein: CASSSGGGDIQYF. CDR3 sequence (DNA): TGCGCCAGCAGCTCTGGAGGGGGAGACATTCAGTACTTC.

The chain joins TRBV28 to TRBJ2-7; weak D call: TRBD2 (6 bases). Germline-derived CDR1 and CDR2 are MDHEN and SYDVKM. The CDR3 has 13 amino acids. Trimming pared 4 bases from V and 3 bases from J, leaving 10 bases between. In DNA form, the CDR3 reads TGTGCCAGCAGTTCCCGGGACTTCTACGAGCAGTACTTC. Translated: CASSSRDFYEQYF.

The chain joins TRBV5-1 to TRBJ2-5, with 11 nucleotides matching TRBD2. The CDR3 covers 16 residues. The germline gives CDR1 SGHRS, CDR2 YFSETQ. Trimming removed 3 bases from V and 1 base from J; junction bases left unmatched: 5. The CDR3: CASSSLAGGSQETQYF. The CDR3 DNA reads TGCGCCAGCAGCTCCCTAGCGGGGGGCTCCCAAGAGACCCAGTACTTC.

The chain couples TRBV12-3 or TRBV12-4 to TRBJ2-1; D ambiguous. The CDR3 has 15 amino acids. With 3 bases removed from V and 8 bases from J, the gap between germline ends came to 17 bases. CDR3 DNA sequence: TGTGCCAGCAGTTTTGTTGCCCTTGTTGTCTATGAGCAGTTCTTC. The encoded protein is CASSFVALVVYEQFF.

The CDR3 bases are TGCGCCAGCTACCCAGATGGGGAGAGCGGGTACAATGAGCAGTTCTTC. Its translation is CASYPDGESGYNEQFF. The chain is built from TRBV4-1 and TRBJ2-1, with a weak D call TRBD2 (6 bases). Trimming left V 8 bases short and J 4 bases short, with 21 bases between. Germline V gene data show CDR1 as MGHRA and CDR2 as YSYEKL. CDR3 length: 16 residues.

This clonotype showed up just a few times. This rearrangement joins TRBV12-3 or TRBV12-4 to TRBJ2-1, with 11 nucleotides matching TRBD2. The CDR3 is 18 amino acids. With 3 bases clipped from V and 1 base from J, the junction kept 8 bases outside the gene matches. The CDR3 DNA is TGTGCCAGCAGTTTCTTAGTGACTAGCGGGGATTCCTACAATGAGCAGTTCTTC. It specifies CASSFLVTSGDSYNEQFF.

This clonotype was observed a handful of times. This chain connects TRBV7-2 to TRBJ2-1; TRBD2 aligns across 14 bases. Germline V gene data show CDR1 as SGHTA and CDR2 as FQGNSA. With 3 bases clipped from V and 8 bases from J, the junction kept 6 bases outside the gene matches. The length of the CDR3 is 16 residues. This CDR3 reads CASSFPGLAGEDEQFF. CDR3 sequence (DNA): TGTGCCAGCAGCTTCCCGGGACTAGCGGGGGAAGATGAGCAGTTCTTC. The variable domain in full, with the rest retrieved from reference TRBV7-2 and TRBJ2-1, is GAGVSQSPSNKVTEKGKDVELRCDPISGHTALYWYRQSLGQGLEFLIYFQGNSAPDKSGLPSDRFSAERTGGSVSTLTIQRTQQEDSAVYLCASSFPGLAGEDEQFFGPGTRLTVL.

J is TRBJ2-7 and V is TRBV27; TRBD1 aligns across 9 bases. The CDR3 contains 16 residues. Germline assignment: CDR1 MNHEY and CDR2 SMNVEV (reference sequence). The junction had 15 bases not matched to a gene; V was cut back by 6 bases and J by 6 bases. DNA for the CDR3: TGTGCCAGCAGCACGCCGGGACAGGGTGTCTGGGGCGAGCAGTACTTC. It specifies CASSTPGQGVWGEQYF.

This chain joins TRBV4-1 and TRBJ2-7, with 12 bases that match TRBD2. This CDR3 spans 15 amino acids. Trimming at V came to 4 bases and at J to 7 bases, leaving 8 bases not matched to a gene. Germline V gene lookup returns CDR1 MGHRA and CDR2 YSYEKL. The CDR3 DNA follows: TGCGCCAGCAGCCGACAGACTAGCGGGAGTGGGGAGCAGTACTTC. Its translation is CASSRQTSGSGEQYF.

The rearrangement joins TRBV10-2 to TRBJ2-5, with TRBD1 matching over 10 bases. V trimming: 3 bases; J trimming: 4 bases; junction bases outside the gene matches: 8. CDR3 size: 16 residues. Germline V gene data show CDR1 as WSHSY and CDR2 as SAAADI. CDR3 residues: CASSETGTGAAETQYF. In nucleotides, the CDR3 is TGCGCCAGCAGTGAAACCGGGACAGGGGCAGCAGAGACCCAGTACTTC.

This clonotype was seen a handful of times. The chain couples TRBV20-1 to TRBJ2-1; D unresolved. The CDR3 has 11 residues. Germline V gives CDR1 DFQATT, CDR2 SNEGSKA (reference sequence). Trimming cost V 4 bases and J 5 bases, with 6 bases left between them. The CDR3 protein is CSAIPDNEQFF. As DNA, the CDR3 is TGCAGTGCTATCCCAGACAATGAGCAGTTCTTC.

The chain recombines TRBV28 with TRBJ1-5; D is undetermined. V was shortened by 6 bases and J by 9 bases, with 18 bases between the two germline ends. The germline V gene encodes CDR1 MDHEN and CDR2 SYDVKM. The CDR3 is 14 amino acids. The CDR3 coding sequence is TGTGCCAGCAGCCTCTTGGGCAGCGAAGGGCCCCAGCATTTT. Translation: CASSLLGSEGPQHF.

V and J are TRBV20-1 and TRBJ2-3; 11 positions agree with TRBD2. Trimming at V came to 3 bases and at J to 2 bases, leaving 10 bases not matched to a gene. The CDR3 loop spans 17 amino acids. Germline V gene lookup returns CDR1 DFQATT and CDR2 SNEGSKA (reference sequence). DNA of the CDR3: TGCAGTGCTAGGTATCCGGGACTAGCGGTACTCACAGATACGCAGTATTTT. This translates into CSARYPGLAVLTDTQYF.

This clonotype was recorded a few times. The gene calls are TRBV4-1 and TRBJ2-1; 7 nucleotides match TRBD2. The CDR3 extends over 17 amino acids. CDR1 and CDR2 (germline): MGHRA, YSYEKL. The ends lost 1 base at V and 0 bases at J; junction bases unmatched: 6. The chain's CDR3 is CASSQGNGRSSYNEQFF. The CDR3, as DNA: TGCGCCAGCAGCCAAGGAAACGGGAGGAGCTCCTACAATGAGCAGTTCTTC.

The chain combines TRBV29-1 with TRBJ2-6, with D possibly being TRBD1 (5 bases). The V end was cut by 6 bases, the J end by 4 bases, with 7 bases between. CDR1 and CDR2 from the germline V gene are SQVTM and ANQGSEA. The CDR3 runs to 12 residues. The CDR3 region has the DNA TGCAGCGTCTGGACAGGGGCCAACGTCCTGACTTTC. Its translation: CSVWTGANVLTF.

The rearrangement links TRBV4-1 to TRBJ2-7, with D tentatively TRBD2 (7 bases). Germline V gene data show CDR1 as MGHRA and CDR2 as YSYEKL. The CDR3 runs 13 residues. V was trimmed by 6 bases and J by 6 bases, leaving 15 bases between them. In DNA, the CDR3 is TGCGCCAGCAGTATTTCCGGGGGGCTCGAGCAGTACTTC. It yields the protein CASSISGGLEQYF.

The table lists this clonotype with a few counts. The rearrangement uses TRBV28 and TRBJ2-2, with D tentatively TRBD1 (6 bases). The CDR3 is 15 amino acids. Germline CDR1 MDHEN, CDR2 SYDVKM. V was pared by 4 bases and J by 5 bases, with 14 bases between. CDR3 DNA: TGTGCCAGCAGTTCCTCCGGGACAAATACCGGGGAGCTGTTTTTT. Its protein is CASSSSGTNTGELFF.

The table lists this clonotype with a few counts. This chain links TRBV4-1 with TRBJ1-1; 7 bases fit TRBD1. Trimming cost V 0 bases and J 0 bases; bases outside gene matches: 4. The CDR3 consists of 16 residues. Germline CDR1 and CDR2: MGHRA and YSYEKL. The CDR3 region is CASSQDIGTVNTEAFF. As DNA, the CDR3 is TGCGCCAGCAGCCAAGATATTGGGACAGTGAACACTGAAGCTTTCTTT.

The gene calls are TRBV3-1 and TRBJ2-1; D gene ambiguous. From germline, CDR1 is LGHDT and CDR2 YNNKEL (reference sequence). V lost 2 bases to trimming and J lost 7 bases, with 6 bases between them. CDR3 length: 12 amino acids. CDR3 nucleotide sequence: TGTGCCAGCAGCCAAAAGGGAAATGAGCAGTTCTTC. Translated: CASSQKGNEQFF.

V and J are TRBV29-1 and TRBJ2-2; 7 nucleotides agree with TRBD2. V shed 6 bases and J 4 bases; nucleotides not matched to a gene: 8. The CDR3 covers 14 residues. Germline-derived CDR1 and CDR2 are SQVTM and ANQGSEA. Written as DNA, the CDR3 is TGCAGCGTCAAGACTAGCATCGCCACCGGGGAGCTGTTTTTT. This sequence encodes CSVKTSIATGELFF.

CDR3: CASSPTGGSGGYEQYF. CDR3 in DNA: TGTGCCAGCAGTCCCACAGGGGGCTCAGGAGGCTACGAGCAGTACTTC. This chain joins TRBV6-1 and TRBJ2-7, with TRBD1 matching over 9 bases. Trimming took 5 bases from V and 3 from J; bases not matched to a gene: 11. CDR1 and CDR2 from the germline V gene are MNHNS and SASEGT. The CDR3 has 16 residues.

This rearrangement joins TRBV20-1 to TRBJ2-1; 10 nucleotides agree with TRBD2. This CDR3 has 14 amino acids. Germline lookup yields CDR1 DFQATT and CDR2 SNEGSKA (reference sequence). Germline trimming cut 6 bases from V and 5 bases from J; bases unmatched to any gene: 7. CDR3 DNA sequence: TGCAGTGCCATTACTAGCGGGAAGAACAATGAGCAGTTCTTC. It specifies CSAITSGKNNEQFF.

J is TRBJ2-5 and V is TRBV19, with D unresolved. The CDR3 contains 13 residues. Germline values: CDR1 LNHDA, CDR2 SQIVND (reference sequence). Trimming removed 4 bases at V and 5 bases at J, with 11 bases between. The CDR3 loop reads CASSTSRVETQYF. CDR3 in DNA: TGTGCCAGTAGTACCTCCCGGGTGGAGACCCAGTACTTC.

The rearrangement joins TRBV6-6 to TRBJ2-7; no reliable D call. Trimming removed 5 bases at V and 0 bases at J, with 8 bases between. CDR3 size: 13 residues. Looked up from germline, CDR1 is MNHNY and CDR2 is SVGAGI (reference sequence). CDR3 region: CASSGPHSYEQYF. CDR3 bases: TGTGCCAGCAGTGGACCTCACTCCTACGAGCAGTACTTC.

The gene calls are TRBV7-9 and TRBJ2-6; D ambiguous. The germline V gene has CDR1 SEHNR and CDR2 FQNEAQ (reference sequence). This CDR3 contains 15 residues. Trimming stripped 6 bases from V and 2 bases from J, with 11 bases between. CDR3 residues: CASSTYPPGANVLTF. In nucleotides, the CDR3 is TGTGCCAGCAGTACTTATCCCCCTGGGGCCAACGTCCTGACTTTC.